Listed below are T cell receptor beta chains from one sample, sequenced in a study of blood T cell repertoires in COVID-19. Libraries were prepared by immunoSEQ multiplex PCR; TCRdb keeps only in-frame clonotypes and omits some of them. The profile shows more than 95,000 clones, roughly 85% of them singletons. The sample taken for sequencing was peripheral blood. The receptors here all came from a man between 50 and 59 years old with acute or convalescent COVID-19. Both conserved end residues are part of each CDR3. A D gene is named only where the DNA matches it firmly. Clone size is given for some rows only: seen once, a few or many times, or a class if the clone is expanded.

d_call clone_size j_call v_call cdr3_nt cdr3_aa
TRBD1 . TRBJ2-6 TRBV14 TGTGCCAGCAGCCTCAAGTCTCCGGGACAGGGACTCTCTGGGGCCAACGTCCTGACTTTC CASSLKSPGQGLSGANVLTF
. . TRBJ2-1 TRBV6-1 TGTGCCAGCAGTGAACCCCAGGGGTTTGGGGTTTACAATGAGCAGTTCTTC CASSEPQGFGVYNEQFF
. . TRBJ1-3 TRBV19 TGTGCCAGTAAGGAGGGAGCAACCTCTGGAAACACCATATATTTT CASKEGATSGNTIYF
TRBD1 . TRBJ1-5 TRBV2 TGTGCCAGCAGGGGGACAGGGGAGGCTCAGCCCCAGCATTTT CASRGTGEAQPQHF
. . TRBJ2-6 TRBV30 TGTGCCTGCGCGTTGGGGGCATCTGGGGCCAACGTCCTGACTTTC CACALGASGANVLTF
. . TRBJ2-7 TRBV14 TGTGCCAGCAGCCAAGTGTTCAAAGAGTCCTACGAGCAGTACTTC CASSQVFKESYEQYF
TRBD1 few TRBJ1-6 TRBV10-2 TGCGCCAGCAGTGAGGGGGACAGGGTAATCTTTTCCCTCCACTTT CASSEGDRVIFSLHF
TRBD2 . TRBJ2-1 TRBV6-1 TGTGCCAGCAGTGATAGCGGGAGTCGCGCCTACAATGAGCAGTTCTTC CASSDSGSRAYNEQFF
. . TRBJ1-3 TRBV6-5 TGTGCCAGCAGTTCAACTTTCTCTGGAAACACCATATATTTT CASSSTFSGNTIYF
. once TRBJ2-3 TRBV7-3 TGTGCCAGCAGCTTAACCCAAACAGGAGCTAGCACAGATACGCAGTATTTT CASSLTQTGASTDTQYF
. . TRBJ1-5 TRBV11-2 TGTGCCAGCAGCTTAGGGGGGCCAAATCAGCCCCAGCATTTT CASSLGGPNQPQHF
. . TRBJ1-2 TRBV14 TGTGCCAGCAGCCAACGATACGGGTTGGGTGGCTACACCTTC CASSQRYGLGGYTF
TRBD2 . TRBJ2-1 TRBV5-1 TGCGCCAGCAGCCCGGACCGGGGACTAGCAAGCAATGAGCAGTTCTTC CASSPDRGLASNEQFF
TRBD2 . TRBJ2-2 TRBV10-2 TGCGCCAGCAGCCAGGGAGCGGGGGGGCCACCCGGGGAGCTGTTTTTT CASSQGAGGPPGELFF
. . TRBJ2-3 TRBV12-5 TGTGCTAGTGGCATGTCAGGGTCAGATACGCAGTATTTT CASGMSGSDTQYF
. . TRBJ1-1 TRBV11-3 TGTGCCAGCAGCTTAACCCGAGGCACTGAAGCTTTCTTT CASSLTRGTEAFF
. . TRBJ1-6 TRBV10-2 TGCGCCAGCAGTGCGACAGGTTCTTCACCCCTCCACTTT CASSATGSSPLHF
TRBD2 . TRBJ2-3 TRBV5-8 TGTGCCAGCAGCCCAGGACTAGCGGGCATCACAGATACGCAGTATTTT CASSPGLAGITDTQYF